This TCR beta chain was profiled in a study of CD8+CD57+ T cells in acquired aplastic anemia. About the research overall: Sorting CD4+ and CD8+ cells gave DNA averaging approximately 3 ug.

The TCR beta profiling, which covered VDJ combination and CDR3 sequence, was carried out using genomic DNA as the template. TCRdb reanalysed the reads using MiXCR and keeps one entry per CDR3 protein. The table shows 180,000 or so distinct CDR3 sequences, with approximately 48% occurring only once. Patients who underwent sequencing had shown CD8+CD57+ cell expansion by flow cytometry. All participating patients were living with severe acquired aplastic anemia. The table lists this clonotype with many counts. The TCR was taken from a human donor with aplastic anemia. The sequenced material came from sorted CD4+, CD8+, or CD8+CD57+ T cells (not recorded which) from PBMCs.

In DNA, the CDR3 is TGTGCCAGCAGCCAAGTGGCAGGGGGCCTCTCCGAGCAGTACTTC. Its translation: CASSQVAGGLSEQYF. J is TRBJ2-7 and V is TRBV3-1; TRBD1 agrees at 8 bases. The CDR3 totals 15 residues. J gave up 6 bases and V 1 base, and 8 bases lay outside the gene matches. The germline V gene has CDR1 LGHDT and CDR2 YNNKEL (reference sequence).